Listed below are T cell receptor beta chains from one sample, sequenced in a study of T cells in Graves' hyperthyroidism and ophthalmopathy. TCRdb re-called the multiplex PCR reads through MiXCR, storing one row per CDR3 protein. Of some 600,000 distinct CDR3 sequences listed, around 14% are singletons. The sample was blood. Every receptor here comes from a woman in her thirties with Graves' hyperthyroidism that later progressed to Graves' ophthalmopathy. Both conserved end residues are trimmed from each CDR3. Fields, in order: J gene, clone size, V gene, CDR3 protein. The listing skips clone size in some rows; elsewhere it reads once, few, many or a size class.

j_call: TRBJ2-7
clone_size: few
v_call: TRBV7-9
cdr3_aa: ASSPTGGDSIYEQY

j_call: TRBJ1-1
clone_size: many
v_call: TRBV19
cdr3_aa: ASSIGTENTEAF

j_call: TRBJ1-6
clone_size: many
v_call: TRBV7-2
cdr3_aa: ASSLVVTDNSPLH

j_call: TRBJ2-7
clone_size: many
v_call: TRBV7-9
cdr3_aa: ASSRSGTTYEQY

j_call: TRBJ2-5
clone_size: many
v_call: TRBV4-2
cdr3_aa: ASSQDGEGTRGTQY

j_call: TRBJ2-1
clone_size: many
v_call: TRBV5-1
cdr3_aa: ASSPNGGSYNEQF

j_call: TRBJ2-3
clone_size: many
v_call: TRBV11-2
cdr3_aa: ASSSWTSGRSDTQY

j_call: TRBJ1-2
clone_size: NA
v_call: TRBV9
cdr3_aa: ASSVGGMAEDGYT

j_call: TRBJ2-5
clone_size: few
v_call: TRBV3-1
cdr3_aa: ASSQRTAWETQY

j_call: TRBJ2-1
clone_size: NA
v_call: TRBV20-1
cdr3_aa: SAPRTSRDSFMGREQF

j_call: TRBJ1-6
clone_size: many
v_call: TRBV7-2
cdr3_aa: ASSLAVTGLNSPLH

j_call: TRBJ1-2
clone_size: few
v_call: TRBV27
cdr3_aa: ASSYNSLEGYT

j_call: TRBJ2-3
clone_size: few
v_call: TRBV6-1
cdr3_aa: ASTSGWGTDTQY

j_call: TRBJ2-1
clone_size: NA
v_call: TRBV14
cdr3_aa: ASSQGTVTYNEQF

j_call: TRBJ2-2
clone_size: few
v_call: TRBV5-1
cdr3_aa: ASSLVGFPNTGELF

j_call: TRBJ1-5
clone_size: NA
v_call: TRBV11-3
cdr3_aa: ASSLDGVPNQPQH

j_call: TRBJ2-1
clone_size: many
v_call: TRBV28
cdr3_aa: ASSLSRVSTNNEQF

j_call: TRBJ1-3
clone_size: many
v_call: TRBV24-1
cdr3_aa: AVAPGSGSGNTIY

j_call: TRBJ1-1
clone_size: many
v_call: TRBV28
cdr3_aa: ASIRSQDGGTEAF

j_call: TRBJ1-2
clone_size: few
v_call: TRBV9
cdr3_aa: ASSGGGLFGYT

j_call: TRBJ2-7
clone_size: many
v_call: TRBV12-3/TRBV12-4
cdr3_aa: ASSSTSGRTSYEQY

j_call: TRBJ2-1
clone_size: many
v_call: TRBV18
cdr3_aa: ASSPPNDFEQF

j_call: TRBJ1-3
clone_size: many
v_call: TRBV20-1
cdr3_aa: SARVGGSNTIY

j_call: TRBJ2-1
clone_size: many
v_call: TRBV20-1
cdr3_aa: SARGWSGAYNEQF

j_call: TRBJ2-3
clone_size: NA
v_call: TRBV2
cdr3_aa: ASSLRGSGGLTDTQY

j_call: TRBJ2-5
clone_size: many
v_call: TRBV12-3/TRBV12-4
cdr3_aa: ASRSLGGKETQY

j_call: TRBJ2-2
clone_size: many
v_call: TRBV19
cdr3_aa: ASSMSSGELF

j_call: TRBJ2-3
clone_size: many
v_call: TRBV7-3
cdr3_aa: ASSSGLAGSGWDTQY

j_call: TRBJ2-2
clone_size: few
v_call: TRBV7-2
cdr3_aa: ASSLDGLANTGELF

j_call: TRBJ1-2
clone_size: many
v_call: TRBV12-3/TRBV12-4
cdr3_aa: ASRLGQVNGYT

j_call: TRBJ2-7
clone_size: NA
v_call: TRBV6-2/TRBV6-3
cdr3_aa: ASSFKATSYEQY